These 25 T cell receptor beta chains were sequenced from one sample in a study of long-term antiretroviral therapy in people with HIV. It was version v3.0 of the immunoSEQ assay that was run at survey level. Produced via immunoSEQ multiplex PCR; TCRdb's table is partial and in-frame only. This table holds 28,000 or so clones, roughly 84% found once. Sequencing used unsorted PBMCs, obtained 0.4 years after starting antiretroviral therapy. The receptors were gathered from a man younger than 35 with HIV.

The chain uses TRBV4-2 and TRBJ1-1; 9 bases agree with TRBD1. This CDR3 region has 16 residues. Trimming removed 4 bases from V and 1 base from J; junction bases left unmatched: 7. The germline CDR1 and CDR2 sequences are LGHNA and YNFKEQ. The CDR3: CASSPGTGNKNTEAFF. The CDR3 DNA reads TGTGCCAGCAGCCCCGGGACAGGGAATAAGAACACTGAAGCTTTCTTT.

The chain combines TRBV5-1 with TRBJ1-1; D is uncertain. V lost 3 bases and J lost 2, with 8 bases in between. Germline lookup yields CDR1 SGHRS and CDR2 YFSETQ. There are 13 residues in the CDR3. The CDR3 bases are TGCGCCAGCAGCTCGGCGGGAAACACTGAAGCTTTCTTT. Protein sequence: CASSSAGNTEAFF.

The chain links TRBV11-2 to TRBJ1-2, with D hard to call. Germline V gene lookup returns CDR1 SGHAT and CDR2 FQNNGV. Between the trimmed V and J ends, which lost 9 bases and 4 bases, there was a span of 21 bases. CDR3 length equals 15 residues. The DNA for the CDR3 is TGTGCCAGTACTCTGAGACTTGGCGAGGTCTATGGCTACACCTTC. It yields the protein CASTLRLGEVYGYTF. Based on the CDR3 plus reference TRBV11-2 and TRBJ1-2, the full variable domain is EAGVAQSPRYKIIEKRQSVAFWCNPISGHATLYWYQQILGQGPKLLIQFQNNGVVDDSQLPKDRFSAERLKGVDSTLKIQPAKLEDSAVYLCASTLRLGEVYGYTFGSGTRLTVV.

The CDR3 region has the DNA TGCGCCAGCAGCCCCGGCACGGGACAGGGGACCTACGAGCAGTACTTC. Its translation: CASSPGTGQGTYEQYF. The genes are TRBV4-3 and TRBJ2-7; 10 bases map to TRBD1. J was trimmed by 2 bases and V by 4 bases; bases with no gene match: 8. The CDR3 is 16 amino acids. CDR1 and CDR2 from the germline V gene are LGHNA and YSLEER.

The chain carries TRBV5-1 and TRBJ2-3; D is uncertain. V shed 0 bases and J shed 1 base, with 9 bases lying between them. The CDR3 is 15 amino acids. CDR1 is SGHRS and CDR2 is YFSETQ in the germline V gene. The CDR3 protein is CASSLGRSGTDTQYF. CDR3 coding DNA: TGCGCCAGCAGCTTGGGCAGAAGCGGCACAGATACGCAGTATTTT.

With regard to this clone: This CDR3 is also generated by other DNA sequences in the sample. The chain recombines TRBV5-1 with TRBJ1-1, with a weak D call TRBD1 (5 bases). The CDR3 runs to 13 residues. V shed 3 bases and J shed 1 base, with 7 bases lying between them. Per germline, CDR1 SGHRS and CDR2 YFSETQ. Written as DNA, the CDR3 is TGCGCCAGCAGCTCCACAGGGAACACTGAAGCTTTCTTT. It translates to CASSSTGNTEAFF.

V usage is TRBV28 and J usage is TRBJ2-7; D unresolved. CDR3 size: 13 residues. Germline V gene data show CDR1 as MDHEN and CDR2 as SYDVKM. Trimming pared 2 bases from V and 6 bases from J, leaving 11 bases between. DNA for the CDR3: TGTGCCAGCAGTTTACTTCGTTTCTCCGAGCAGTACTTC. Translated, it gives CASSLLRFSEQYF.

The chain employs TRBV10-1 and TRBJ1-1; D not certain. The germline gives CDR1 WNHNN, CDR2 SYGVQD (reference sequence). Trimming pared 2 bases from V and 5 bases from J, leaving 9 bases between. The length of the CDR3 is 13 residues. CDR3 in amino acids: CASSETVGTEAFF. The CDR3 DNA reads as TGCGCCAGCAGTGAGACGGTAGGGACTGAAGCTTTCTTT.

V gene TRBV9 combines with J gene TRBJ2-6; 8 nucleotides align to TRBD1. The germline V gene encodes CDR1 SGDLS and CDR2 YYNGEE. The CDR3 totals 18 residues. Unmatched junction bases numbered 7, after V lost 2 bases and J lost 0 bases. The DNA of the CDR3 is TGTGCCAGCAGCGTCACGACAGGGGCAGACTCTGGGGCCAACGTCCTGACTTTC. Protein: CASSVTTGADSGANVLTF.

The V and J genes are TRBV5-1 and TRBJ1-1; D might be TRBD1 (6 bases). V was cut by 7 bases and J by 0 bases, with 13 bases left in between. CDR1 is SGHRS and CDR2 is YFSETQ in the germline V gene. The CDR3 consists of 14 residues. The CDR3: CASAADRMNTEAFF. CDR3 in DNA: TGCGCCAGCGCAGCTGACAGGATGAACACTGAAGCTTTCTTT.

The chain couples TRBV5-1 to TRBJ2-2; tentatively, D is TRBD2 (5 bases). Trimming took off 2 bases at V and 4 bases at J, with 9 bases between the two ends. In germline, CDR1 is SGHRS, CDR2 YFSETQ. This CDR3 has 14 residues. The CDR3 sequence is CASSFAGITGELFF. Here the CDR3 DNA reads TGCGCCAGCAGCTTCGCCGGGATCACCGGGGAGCTGTTTTTT.

This clone was found once. The rearrangement uses TRBV2 and TRBJ1-5; D is unclear. Trimming shortened V by 7 bases and J by 0 bases, and 13 bases separated the two germline ends. The CDR3 loop spans 15 amino acids. The V gene's germline CDR1 is SNHLY and CDR2 FYNNEI. The CDR3 nucleotides are TGTGCCAGCACTAGAGCGGGGAATAGCAATCAGCCCCAGCATTTT. This gives the protein CASTRAGNSNQPQHF.

The chain is built from TRBV6-6 and TRBJ2-3; D may correspond to TRBD1 or TRBD2 (5 bases each). Per germline, CDR1 MNHNY and CDR2 SVGAGI (reference sequence). Trimming stripped 0 bases from V and 0 bases from J, with 7 bases between. The CDR3 runs 15 residues. The CDR3 sequence: CASSYSRDSTDTQYF. The CDR3 bases are TGTGCCAGCAGTTACTCCCGGGACAGCACAGATACGCAGTATTTT.

V is TRBV19 and J is TRBJ2-7; 7 positions agree with TRBD1. The trim removed 5 bases at V and 3 bases at J, leaving 10 bases unmatched. Per germline, CDR1 LNHDA and CDR2 SQIVND (reference sequence). The CDR3 totals 15 residues. CDR3 residues: CASSYSGTENYEQYF. CDR3 nucleotide sequence: TGTGCCAGTAGTTATTCCGGGACAGAAAACTACGAGCAGTACTTC. The variable domain in full, with the rest retrieved from reference TRBV19 and TRBJ2-7, is DGGITQSPKYLFRKEGQNVTLSCEQNLNHDAMYWYRQDPGQGLRLIYYSQIVNDFQKGDIAEGYSVSREKKESFPLTVTSAQKNPTAFYLCASSYSGTENYEQYFGPGTRLTVT.

This clone was recorded a few times. V and J are TRBV6-5 and TRBJ1-3; D is unresolved. Trimming took off 5 bases at V and 0 bases at J, with 5 bases between the two ends. The CDR3 extends over 13 amino acids. CDR1 and CDR2 (germline): MNHEY, SVGAGI. CDR3 protein: CASSRDSGNTIYF. The CDR3 nucleotides are TGTGCCAGCAGTCGGGACTCTGGAAACACCATATATTTT.

This clone appeared once. The chain carries TRBV6-5 and TRBJ1-1; D call uncertain. This CDR3 is built from 11 residues. Germline CDR1 is MNHEY and CDR2 is SVGAGI. Trimming pared 10 bases from V and 4 bases from J, leaving 10 bases between. The CDR3 loop reads CATRMGTEAFF. The DNA of the CDR3 is TGTGCCACGCGAATGGGCACTGAAGCTTTCTTT.

This clone was recorded once. The chain employs TRBV7-9 and TRBJ1-5, with D hard to call. Germline V gene data show CDR1 as SEHNR and CDR2 as FQNEAQ (reference sequence). This CDR3 contains 17 residues. V gave up 0 bases and J gave up 9 bases, with 21 bases separating them. The CDR3 DNA reads TGTGCCAGCAGCTTAGCGTCACTAAGGACTCCGAGCCCGCCCCAGCATTTT. It translates to CASSLASLRTPSPPQHF.

The V and J genes are TRBV19 and TRBJ1-2; 7 bases line up with TRBD1. This CDR3 comprises 14 residues. Germline-derived CDR1 and CDR2 are LNHDA and SQIVND (reference sequence). V shed 3 bases and J 7 bases; nucleotides not matched to a gene: 8. The CDR3 sequence: CASSIGGGGLGYTF. DNA of the CDR3: TGTGCCAGTAGTATTGGAGGAGGGGGCCTTGGCTACACCTTC.

The chain is built from TRBV7-2 and TRBJ1-6; no definite D call. CDR3 length: 14 residues. Deletions cut 2 bases from V and 9 bases from J, with 11 bases between. CDR1 SGHTA and CDR2 FQGNSA come from the germline V gene. CDR3: CASSLILSRSPLHF. DNA for the CDR3: TGTGCCAGCAGCTTAATTCTTTCGCGTTCACCCCTCCACTTT.

J is TRBJ2-7 and V is TRBV7-2, with 12 bases matching TRBD2. The germline gives CDR1 SGHTA, CDR2 FQGNSA. CDR3 length equals 18 residues. V was pared by 5 bases and J by 0 bases, with 11 bases of the junction left unmatched. The CDR3 spells CASSPGTSGPEFSYEQYF. In DNA form, the CDR3 reads TGTGCCAGCAGCCCGGGGACTAGCGGGCCCGAGTTCTCCTACGAGCAGTACTTC.

This clone was seen more than once but under ten times. This rearrangement joins TRBV5-1 to TRBJ1-2; D is possibly TRBD1 (5 bases). The length of the CDR3 is 13 residues. CDR1 and CDR2 from the germline V gene are SGHRS and YFSETQ. Trimming stripped 8 bases from V and 8 bases from J, with 19 bases between. CDR3 sequence reads: CASTPGLLGGYTF. CDR3 nucleotides: TGCGCCAGTACTCCGGGACTTTTGGGGGGCTACACCTTC.

This clone was observed a few times. The chain uses TRBV6-5 and TRBJ2-7; D may be TRBD2 (5 bases). This CDR3 contains 14 residues. The ends were cut back, 0 bases at V and 4 bases at J, with 10 bases in the middle. The germline CDR1 and CDR2 sequences are MNHEY and SVGAGI. CDR3 in DNA: TGTGCCAGCAGTTACTCCGGACGGGGTTACGAGCAGTACTTC. Its protein is CASSYSGRGYEQYF.

The chain recombines TRBV19 with TRBJ2-1; no reliable D call. Trimming removed 10 bases at V and 7 bases at J, with 11 bases between. Germline V CDR1 and CDR2: LNHDA, SQIVND (reference sequence). This CDR3 spans 11 amino acids. The CDR3 spells CATTVGNEQFF. CDR3 sequence (DNA): TGTGCCACCACGGTCGGGAATGAGCAGTTCTTC.

This clone occurred once. The chain recombines TRBV4-1 with TRBJ1-2; D is undetermined. This CDR3 has 16 amino acids. The germline V gene encodes CDR1 MGHRA and CDR2 YSYEKL. The germline V and J ends were trimmed by 4 bases and 3 bases, with 18 bases remaining between them. The CDR3 nucleotides read TGCGCCAGCAGCCTAAAAGTATCAGATTCCTACTATGGCTACACCTTC. This encodes CASSLKVSDSYYGYTF.

The chain links TRBV19 to TRBJ1-5; tentatively, D is TRBD1 (6 bases). This CDR3 is 15 amino acids long. CDR1 and CDR2 (germline): LNHDA, SQIVND (reference sequence). V was trimmed by 3 bases and J by 0 bases, leaving 9 bases between them. CDR3: CASSIGQYSNQPQHF. CDR3 DNA: TGTGCCAGTAGTATTGGACAGTATAGCAATCAGCCCCAGCATTTT.